This is a list of T cell receptor beta chains from one sample in a study of T cells in Graves' hyperthyroidism and ophthalmopathy. One entry per CDR3 protein results from TCRdb running MiXCR on the multiplex PCR reads. The table records roughly 700,000 distinct CDR3 sequences, about 14% of them present only once. Sequenced material: blood. These receptors were collected from a woman aged 18-35 years with Graves' hyperthyroidism. Both conserved end residues are part of each CDR3. D genes are given only for firm matches. Rows give clone size only sometimes, using once, few, many, or a class for an expanded clone.

J gene: TRBJ2-4; V gene: TRBV5-1; D gene: TRBD1; clone size: few; CDR3 DNA: TGCGCCAGCAGCTTCGCAGGGGGATTCAGAAACATTCAGTACTTC; CDR3 protein: CASSFAGGFRNIQYF
J gene: TRBJ2-1; V gene: TRBV10-2; D gene: NA; clone size: few; CDR3 DNA: TGCGCCAGCAGTTCCTCGACAGGGTCGGGGGTGTACAATGAGCAGTTCTTC; CDR3 protein: CASSSSTGSGVYNEQFF
J gene: TRBJ2-1; V gene: TRBV7-9; D gene: TRBD1; clone size: few; CDR3 DNA: TGTGCCAGCAGCGACCCGGGACAGGGGGTTTGGGAGCAGTTCTTC; CDR3 protein: CASSDPGQGVWEQFF
J gene: TRBJ2-1; V gene: TRBV24-1; D gene: NA; clone size: NA; CDR3 DNA: TGTGCCACCAGTGATTTAACTCTAGGGAATGAGCAGTTCTTC; CDR3 protein: CATSDLTLGNEQFF
J gene: TRBJ2-2; V gene: TRBV28; D gene: TRBD1; clone size: few; CDR3 DNA: TGTGCCAGCAGCACTCACAGGGGCGGCACCGGGGAGCTGTTTTTT; CDR3 protein: CASSTHRGGTGELFF
J gene: TRBJ2-1; V gene: TRBV20-1; D gene: TRBD1; clone size: NA; CDR3 DNA: TGCAGTGCTAGAGTCGGGACAGGTCTCTACAATGAGCAGTTCTTC; CDR3 protein: CSARVGTGLYNEQFF
J gene: TRBJ2-7; V gene: TRBV6-1; D gene: TRBD2; clone size: NA; CDR3 DNA: TGTGCCAGCAGTGCCCGGACTAGCGGGAGGTCTGCCTACGAGCGGTACTTC; CDR3 protein: CASSARTSGRSAYERYF
J gene: TRBJ2-6; V gene: TRBV19; D gene: NA; clone size: few; CDR3 DNA: TGTGCCAGTAGTATCCTGAGGGGCTCTGGGGCCAACGTCCTGACTTTC; CDR3 protein: CASSILRGSGANVLTF
J gene: TRBJ2-1; V gene: TRBV7-9; D gene: TRBD2; clone size: many; CDR3 DNA: TGTGCCAGCAGCTCCGGACTAGCGGGAGTACATCGAGAGCAGTTCTTC; CDR3 protein: CASSSGLAGVHREQFF
J gene: TRBJ2-5; V gene: TRBV7-2; D gene: TRBD2; clone size: NA; CDR3 DNA: TGTGCCAGCTCACCTTTCGGGACTAGCGGGAGACGGCAGGAGACCCAGTACTTC; CDR3 protein: CASSPFGTSGRRQETQYF
J gene: TRBJ1-1; V gene: TRBV29-1; D gene: NA; clone size: many; CDR3 DNA: TGCAGCGTTGAATTGGCAGGGGCTAAAGCTTTCTTT; CDR3 protein: CSVELAGAKAFF
J gene: TRBJ2-1; V gene: TRBV7-8; D gene: NA; clone size: many; CDR3 DNA: TGTGCCAGCAGCTTCGACGAGAAAATCTACAATGAGCAGTTCTTC; CDR3 protein: CASSFDEKIYNEQFF
J gene: TRBJ1-3; V gene: TRBV12-3/TRBV12-4; D gene: NA; clone size: many; CDR3 DNA: TGTGCCAGCAGTTTAACCGATTACTCTGGAAACACCATATATTTT; CDR3 protein: CASSLTDYSGNTIYF
J gene: TRBJ1-4; V gene: TRBV2; D gene: NA; clone size: NA; CDR3 DNA: TGTGCCACACGACAGGAAAAACTGTTTTTT; CDR3 protein: CATRQEKLFF
J gene: TRBJ1-4; V gene: TRBV4-1; D gene: NA; clone size: NA; CDR3 DNA: TGCGCCAGCAGCCAAGGACAGCTTAATGAAAAACTGTTTTTT; CDR3 protein: CASSQGQLNEKLFF
J gene: TRBJ2-2; V gene: TRBV20-1; D gene: NA; clone size: NA; CDR3 DNA: TGCAGTGCTAGAGAACGGGATTACACCGGGGAGCTGTTTTTT; CDR3 protein: CSARERDYTGELFF
J gene: TRBJ2-1; V gene: TRBV9; D gene: TRBD2; clone size: NA; CDR3 DNA: TGTGCCAGCAGCCTAACTAGCGGACTATTCCATGAGCAGTTCTTC; CDR3 protein: CASSLTSGLFHEQFF
J gene: TRBJ1-1; V gene: TRBV28; D gene: NA; clone size: NA; CDR3 DNA: TGTGCCAGCGGACCGACCTTCATGAACACTGAAGCTTTCTTT; CDR3 protein: CASGPTFMNTEAFF
J gene: TRBJ2-5; V gene: TRBV20-1; D gene: TRBD2; clone size: NA; CDR3 DNA: TGCAGTGCTAGCCCCCTAGCGGGAGTGTCGGGGACCCAGTACTTC; CDR3 protein: CSASPLAGVSGTQYF
J gene: TRBJ2-7; V gene: TRBV4-2; D gene: TRBD2; clone size: NA; CDR3 DNA: TGTGCCAGCAGCCAAGATGAGACTAGCGGGAGTCACGAGCAGTACTTC; CDR3 protein: CASSQDETSGSHEQYF
J gene: TRBJ2-2; V gene: TRBV7-9; D gene: TRBD1; clone size: few; CDR3 DNA: TGTGCCAGCAGCCCCTCCCGGGACAGGGGGCCCGGGGAGCTGTTTTTT; CDR3 protein: CASSPSRDRGPGELFF
J gene: TRBJ1-4; V gene: TRBV12-3/TRBV12-4; D gene: TRBD1; clone size: many; CDR3 DNA: TGTGCCAGCAGCGGACGAGGGGGCTCGAAAAAACTGTTTTTT; CDR3 protein: CASSGRGGSKKLFF
J gene: TRBJ2-7; V gene: TRBV15; D gene: NA; clone size: few; CDR3 DNA: TGTGCCACCAGCAGTGGTACGGCAGCGCAGTACTTC; CDR3 protein: CATSSGTAAQYF
J gene: TRBJ2-2; V gene: TRBV7-7; D gene: NA; clone size: NA; CDR3 DNA: TGTGCCAGCAGCCCGTTCGTTCCCGGCACCGGGGAGCTGTTTTTT; CDR3 protein: CASSPFVPGTGELFF
J gene: TRBJ2-7; V gene: TRBV15; D gene: TRBD1; clone size: many; CDR3 DNA: TGTGCCACCAGCGGACAGGCATGGTCCGAGCAGTACTTC; CDR3 protein: CATSGQAWSEQYF
J gene: TRBJ2-7; V gene: TRBV30; D gene: NA; clone size: many; CDR3 DNA: TGTGCCTGGAGCCCCACAAGGCTCTACGAGCAGTACTTC; CDR3 protein: CAWSPTRLYEQYF
J gene: TRBJ2-7; V gene: TRBV28; D gene: TRBD2; clone size: few; CDR3 DNA: TGTGCCAGCAGTTTAAGGACTAGCGGGAGACTCGAGCAGTACTTC; CDR3 protein: CASSLRTSGRLEQYF
J gene: TRBJ2-7; V gene: TRBV11-1; D gene: NA; clone size: many; CDR3 DNA: TGTGCCAGCAGCCCTCGGGGGCCAGGTTACGAGCAGTACTTC; CDR3 protein: CASSPRGPGYEQYF
J gene: TRBJ2-7; V gene: TRBV6-2/TRBV6-3; D gene: TRBD2; clone size: many; CDR3 DNA: TGTGCCAGCAGTACCCCTGACGGGACTAGCGGTACCTACGAGCAGTACTTC; CDR3 protein: CASSTPDGTSGTYEQYF
J gene: TRBJ2-1; V gene: TRBV6-1; D gene: NA; clone size: NA; CDR3 DNA: TGTGCCAGCAGTGAAGGGGGGACTTTTTCGAGCTCCTACAATGAGCAGTTCTTC; CDR3 protein: CASSEGGTFSSSYNEQFF
J gene: TRBJ2-1; V gene: TRBV28; D gene: TRBD2; clone size: many; CDR3 DNA: TGTGCCAGCAGTCTCGGGGGGGCAGATGATAATGAGCAGTTCTTC; CDR3 protein: CASSLGGADDNEQFF
J gene: TRBJ2-5; V gene: TRBV11-3; D gene: NA; clone size: many; CDR3 DNA: TGTGCCAGCAGCCCAGGAGGGGAAGAGACCCAGTACTTC; CDR3 protein: CASSPGGEETQYF
J gene: TRBJ2-7; V gene: TRBV28; D gene: NA; clone size: many; CDR3 DNA: TGTGCCAGCAGGGGACGTCGGGGTCTGGACGAGCAGTACTTC; CDR3 protein: CASRGRRGLDEQYF
J gene: TRBJ2-1; V gene: TRBV4-1; D gene: NA; clone size: NA; CDR3 DNA: TGCGCCAGCAGCCAAGACCCCGGCGGGACGAGGAACAATGAGCAGTTCTTC; CDR3 protein: CASSQDPGGTRNNEQFF
J gene: TRBJ2-5; V gene: TRBV6-6; D gene: NA; clone size: few; CDR3 DNA: TGTGCCAGCAGTTACATCTTACGACCGATCGTCCAGTACTTC; CDR3 protein: CASSYILRPIVQYF
J gene: TRBJ1-6; V gene: TRBV11-2; D gene: NA; clone size: NA; CDR3 DNA: TGTGCCAGCAGCTTAGTTGGGGTCTCCTATAATTCACCCCTCCACTTT; CDR3 protein: CASSLVGVSYNSPLHF
J gene: TRBJ2-7; V gene: TRBV20-1; D gene: NA; clone size: many; CDR3 DNA: TGCAGTGCAGGGCCTGGCTCTAAGACCTACGAGCAGTACTTC; CDR3 protein: CSAGPGSKTYEQYF
J gene: TRBJ2-7; V gene: TRBV4-3; D gene: NA; clone size: few; CDR3 DNA: TGCGCCAGCAGCCAAGATCCGTCGACAGTCTCCTACGAGCAGTACTTC; CDR3 protein: CASSQDPSTVSYEQYF
J gene: TRBJ2-7; V gene: TRBV28; D gene: NA; clone size: many; CDR3 DNA: TGTGCCAGCAGACGCCCCGGACAGACCTACGAGCAGTACTTC; CDR3 protein: CASRRPGQTYEQYF
J gene: TRBJ2-1; V gene: TRBV20-1; D gene: TRBD2; clone size: many; CDR3 DNA: TGCAGTGCTCGACTTAGCGGGAGTGTCGATGAGCAGTTCTTC; CDR3 protein: CSARLSGSVDEQFF
J gene: TRBJ1-2; V gene: TRBV2; D gene: TRBD1; clone size: few; CDR3 DNA: TGTGCCAGAGGACAGGGGAACTATGGCTACACCTTC; CDR3 protein: CARGQGNYGYTF
J gene: TRBJ1-4; V gene: TRBV6-1; D gene: NA; clone size: few; CDR3 DNA: TGTGCCAGCAGGACGACAGGAAATGAAAAACTGTTTTTT; CDR3 protein: CASRTTGNEKLFF
J gene: TRBJ2-5; V gene: TRBV15; D gene: NA; clone size: NA; CDR3 DNA: TGTGCCACCAGCAGGGACCGGCTCTGGCTCCCTAAGAAAAAAGAGACCCAGTACTTC; CDR3 protein: CATSRDRLWLPKKKETQYF
J gene: TRBJ2-7; V gene: TRBV29-1; D gene: NA; clone size: NA; CDR3 DNA: TGCAGCGTTCACAATCCCGACCGGGGTGAGCCCTACGAGCAGTACTTC; CDR3 protein: CSVHNPDRGEPYEQYF
J gene: TRBJ2-5; V gene: TRBV20-1; D gene: TRBD2; clone size: few; CDR3 DNA: TGCAGTGCTACCCTAGCGGCGCAAGAGACCCAGTACTTC; CDR3 protein: CSATLAAQETQYF
J gene: TRBJ2-7; V gene: TRBV20-1; D gene: NA; clone size: many; CDR3 DNA: TGCAGTGCTAGAGATCGGGATTCGACAGGACGTTCCTACGAGCAGTACTTC; CDR3 protein: CSARDRDSTGRSYEQYF
J gene: TRBJ2-3; V gene: TRBV5-6; D gene: TRBD2; clone size: NA; CDR3 DNA: TGTGCCAGCAGCTTGGTAGCCGGGACTAGCGGGAGGGCCCCGCAGTATTTT; CDR3 protein: CASSLVAGTSGRAPQYF
J gene: TRBJ2-2; V gene: TRBV11-2; D gene: NA; clone size: many; CDR3 DNA: TGTGCCAGCAGCAGTTTAGGGGAAACCGGGGAGCTGTTTTTT; CDR3 protein: CASSSLGETGELFF
J gene: TRBJ2-1; V gene: TRBV6-1; D gene: NA; clone size: NA; CDR3 DNA: TGTGCCAGCAGTGAAATACCGGTAAAAGGTGGCGATGAGCAGTTCTTC; CDR3 protein: CASSEIPVKGGDEQFF
J gene: TRBJ1-4; V gene: TRBV5-1; D gene: NA; clone size: NA; CDR3 DNA: TGCGCCAGCAGCTTGGTAACCCAGCAGGAAAAACTGTTTTTT; CDR3 protein: CASSLVTQQEKLFF
J gene: TRBJ2-1; V gene: TRBV18; D gene: NA; clone size: many; CDR3 DNA: TGTGCCAGCTCACCTCCGTTTGGGACTTTGGAAGAGCAGTTCTTC; CDR3 protein: CASSPPFGTLEEQFF
J gene: TRBJ1-2; V gene: TRBV7-9; D gene: TRBD1; clone size: many; CDR3 DNA: TGTGCCAGCAGCCTACCACAGGGGGCCCTCGGCTACACCTTC; CDR3 protein: CASSLPQGALGYTF
J gene: TRBJ2-7; V gene: TRBV6-2/TRBV6-3; D gene: TRBD2; clone size: many; CDR3 DNA: TGTGCCAGCAGTTACCCGGCCGGGGGGGTCTACGAGCAGTACTTC; CDR3 protein: CASSYPAGGVYEQYF
J gene: TRBJ2-2; V gene: TRBV2; D gene: NA; clone size: few; CDR3 DNA: TGTGCCAGCAACCGACAGGGAGGCACCGGGGAGCTGTTTTTT; CDR3 protein: CASNRQGGTGELFF
J gene: TRBJ2-4; V gene: TRBV7-2; D gene: TRBD1; clone size: NA; CDR3 DNA: TGTGCCAGCAGCTCTTCGTACAGGGGAGAAGGTTACATTCAGTACTTC; CDR3 protein: CASSSSYRGEGYIQYF
J gene: TRBJ1-5; V gene: TRBV28; D gene: NA; clone size: few; CDR3 DNA: TGTGCCAGCAGTTTAAAACGGGATCAGCCCCAGCATTTT; CDR3 protein: CASSLKRDQPQHF
J gene: TRBJ2-1; V gene: TRBV12-3/TRBV12-4; D gene: NA; clone size: many; CDR3 DNA: TGTGCCAGCACCTCCCCCGGGACGGAGACCAATGAGCAGTTCTTC; CDR3 protein: CASTSPGTETNEQFF
J gene: TRBJ1-2; V gene: TRBV7-9; D gene: NA; clone size: NA; CDR3 DNA: TGTGCCAGCAGCCCCCGGGACAATAACTATGGCTACACCTTC; CDR3 protein: CASSPRDNNYGYTF
J gene: TRBJ1-2; V gene: TRBV4-3; D gene: TRBD1; clone size: NA; CDR3 DNA: TGCGCCAGCAGCCAAGTTAGGCCCCGGGACAGCTTTGACTATGGCTACACCTTC; CDR3 protein: CASSQVRPRDSFDYGYTF